This entry lists 22 T cell receptor beta chains sequenced from one sample in a study of radiotherapy plus CTLA-4 blockade in lung cancer. Sequencing used immunoSEQ multiplex PCR; TCRdb keeps in-frame clones, though not all of them. Of about 48,000 clones in the sample, 75% to 90% were seen once. Sequenced material: peripheral blood, taken from a patient treated with radiotherapy plus ipilimumab. The receptors stem from a human donor with non-small cell lung cancer that progressed on radiotherapy plus ipilimumab. Some clones in this sample may be carry-over from other donors' samples.

The chain is built from TRBV10-3 and TRBJ1-4; D gene uncertain. The CDR3 has 14 amino acids. From germline, CDR1 is ENHRY and CDR2 SYGVKD. V dropped 6 bases and J dropped 4 bases, with 12 bases sitting between them. CDR3 protein: CAIREGEINEKLFF. CDR3 DNA: TGTGCCATCAGAGAAGGAGAAATTAATGAAAAACTGTTTTTT.

The chain combines TRBV11-2 with TRBJ2-1, with 8 nucleotides matching TRBD2. The V and J ends lost 1 base and 3 bases, in that order; junction bases with no gene match: 8. Germline values: CDR1 SGHAT, CDR2 FQNNGV. This CDR3 is 17 amino acids long. CDR3 nucleotide sequence: TGTGCCAGCAGCTTAGCTTCTCGGGCGGGAGGCTACAATGAGCAGTTCTTC. It specifies CASSLASRAGGYNEQFF. The entire variable domain, with the rest obtained from reference TRBV11-2 and TRBJ2-1, is as follows: EAGVAQSPRYKIIEKRQSVAFWCNPISGHATLYWYQQILGQGPKLLIQFQNNGVVDDSQLPKDRFSAERLKGVDSTLKIQPAKLEDSAVYLCASSLASRAGGYNEQFFGPGTRLTVL.

This chain links TRBV6-6 with TRBJ1-2, with 7 bases that match TRBD1. The CDR3 has 14 amino acids. CDR1 MNHNY and CDR2 SVGAGI come from the germline V gene (reference sequence). V trimming: 6 bases; J trimming: 7 bases; junction bases outside the gene matches: 11. CDR3 residues: CASRRGQGGIGYTF. DNA of the CDR3: TGTGCCAGCAGAAGGGGGCAGGGCGGGATTGGCTACACCTTC.

CDR3 DNA: TGTGCCAGCAGTGCCTTCGGGACAGGGCGGTCCTACGAGCAGTACTTC. Protein sequence: CASSAFGTGRSYEQYF. The chain carries TRBV28 and TRBJ2-7; TRBD1 matches at 9 bases. Losses at the gene ends were 5 bases for V and 1 base for J; bases not matched to a gene: 9. This CDR3 is built from 16 residues. In germline, CDR1 is MDHEN, CDR2 SYDVKM.

V usage is TRBV27 and J usage is TRBJ1-6, with unresolved D. Trimming took 7 bases from V and 7 from J, leaving 17 bases between them. This CDR3 is 15 amino acids long. CDR1 and CDR2 (germline): MNHEY, SMNVEV (reference sequence). CDR3 amino acids: CASNPSGGGNSPLHF. CDR3 bases: TGTGCCAGCAACCCGTCAGGCGGAGGGAATTCACCCCTCCACTTT.

The V and J genes are TRBV10-3 and TRBJ1-2, with 8 bases matching TRBD1. Germline CDR1 is ENHRY and CDR2 is SYGVKD. The CDR3 covers 12 residues. V was clipped by 9 bases and J by 7 bases; unmatched bases: 7. The CDR3 DNA reads TGTGCCATTGCTGACAGGGGCGGTGGCTACACCTTC. This gives the protein CAIADRGGGYTF.

The J gene is TRBJ2-2, the V gene TRBV9; tentatively, D is TRBD1 (6 bases). Trimming stripped 4 bases from V and 5 bases from J, with 9 bases between. The CDR3 length is 13 residues. CDR1 SGDLS and CDR2 YYNGEE come from the germline V gene. The DNA for the CDR3 is TGTGCCAGCAGCCCAGGGGCTACCGGGGAGCTGTTTTTT. It is translated as CASSPGATGELFF.

The J gene is TRBJ2-7, the V gene TRBV27; TRBD1 agrees at 9 bases. The ends lost 5 bases at V and 0 bases at J; junction bases unmatched: 5. The CDR3 totals 15 residues. Germline CDR1 reads MNHEY; CDR2 reads SMNVEV (reference sequence). The CDR3 loop is CASSAGQGSSYEQYF. The CDR3 nucleotides read TGTGCCAGCAGTGCAGGACAGGGGAGCTCCTACGAGCAGTACTTC.

This chain links TRBV19 with TRBJ2-7, with 10 nucleotides matching TRBD1. The V gene end was trimmed by 6 bases and the J gene end by 4 bases; junction bases not matched to a gene: 6. The CDR3 spans 14 residues. Germline assignment: CDR1 LNHDA and CDR2 SQIVND (reference sequence). The chain's CDR3 is CASSRGQGFYEQYF. The CDR3, as DNA: TGTGCCAGTAGCAGGGGACAGGGGTTTTACGAGCAGTACTTC.

The CDR3 reads CASRPGTGLNTEAFF. DNA of the CDR3: TGTGCCAGTAGGCCCGGGACAGGGTTGAACACTGAAGCTTTCTTT. This chain links TRBV19 with TRBJ1-1; TRBD1 aligns across 9 bases. This CDR3 region has 15 residues. Germline lookup yields CDR1 LNHDA and CDR2 SQIVND (reference sequence). Trimming cost V 6 bases and J 0 bases; bases outside gene matches: 5.

This chain uses TRBV9 with TRBJ2-3; TRBD2 matches at 16 bases. V dropped 3 bases and J dropped 7; count of bases not matched to a gene: 5. Germline assignment: CDR1 SGDLS and CDR2 YYNGEE. CDR3 size: 16 residues. The CDR3 nucleotides are TGTGCCAGCAGCGCGGGACTAGCGGGAGGGATTAATACGCAGTATTTT. Residues: CASSAGLAGGINTQYF.

The chain recombines TRBV15 with TRBJ1-3; possibly TRBD1 for D (6 bases). Germline-derived CDR1 and CDR2 are LNHNV and YYDKDF (reference sequence). V was shortened by 5 bases and J by 2 bases, with 10 bases between the two germline ends. This CDR3 contains 14 residues. The CDR3 DNA is TGTGCCACCAGCTCCCACAGGGCTGGAAACACCATATATTTT. Translating gives CATSSHRAGNTIYF.

The gene calls are TRBV7-2 and TRBJ1-4; D is possibly TRBD1 (6 bases). Germline values: CDR1 SGHTA, CDR2 FQGNSA. Trimming left V 6 bases short and J 14 bases short, with 28 bases between. The CDR3 consists of 16 residues. The CDR3 DNA reads TGTGCCAGCAGTCGGACAGCTGGTCCACTAATGTCTGGCCTGTTTTTT. It codes for CASSRTAGPLMSGLFF. Full variable domain (outside the CDR3, taken from reference TRBV7-2 and TRBJ1-4): GAGVSQSPSNKVTEKGKDVELRCDPISGHTALYWYRQSLGQGLEFLIYFQGNSAPDKSGLPSDRFSAERTGGSVSTLTIQRTQQEDSAVYLCASSRTAGPLMSGLFFGSGTQLSVL.

This chain joins TRBV19 and TRBJ1-6; 9 positions agree with TRBD1. The germline V gene has CDR1 LNHDA and CDR2 SQIVND (reference sequence). The CDR3 extends over 15 amino acids. V lost 4 bases and J lost 7; bases outside the gene matches: 5. For the CDR3, the DNA is TGTGCCAGTAGTACCCTAGGGACAGGGAATTCACCCCTCCACTTT. Translation: CASSTLGTGNSPLHF.

This sequence joins TRBV15 and TRBJ1-5; no definite D call. Trimming left V 8 bases short and J 3 bases short, with 8 bases between. This CDR3 has 12 amino acids. The germline V gene has CDR1 LNHNV and CDR2 YYDKDF (reference sequence). The CDR3 nucleotides are TGTGCCACCCGACTTAACAATCAGCCCCAGCATTTT. Translation gives CATRLNNQPQHF. The variable domain in full, completed from reference TRBV15 and TRBJ1-5, reads DAMVIQNPRYQVTQFGKPVTLSCSQTLNHNVMYWYQQKSSQAPKLLFHYYDKDFNNEADTPDNFQSRRPNTSFCFLDIRSPGLGDTAMYLCATRLNNQPQHFGDGTRLSIL.

The genes are TRBV6-6 and TRBJ1-1; D gene ambiguous. This CDR3 has 11 amino acids. V dropped 9 bases and J dropped 4 bases, with 9 bases sitting between them. The germline gives CDR1 MNHNY, CDR2 SVGAGI (reference sequence). CDR3 amino acids: CASQVATEAFF. The CDR3 nucleotides read TGTGCCAGTCAGGTGGCCACTGAAGCTTTCTTT.

This clone has a handful of counts. This chain connects TRBV29-1 to TRBJ1-2; 7 positions agree with TRBD1. The CDR3 contains 14 residues. Trimming at V came to 6 bases and at J to 5 bases, leaving 12 bases not matched to a gene. The germline CDR1 and CDR2 sequences are SQVTM and ANQGSEA. The CDR3, as DNA: TGCAGCGTGGCCCCCTTAGGGGGCGTGTATGGCTACACCTTC. The encoded protein is CSVAPLGGVYGYTF.

The gene calls are TRBV9 and TRBJ2-3; D may be TRBD2 (5 bases). Germline CDR1 SGDLS, CDR2 YYNGEE. V was trimmed by 9 bases and J by 0 bases, leaving 14 bases between them. The CDR3 is 14 residues long. The CDR3 sequence: CATSSGTSTDTQYF. In nucleotides, the CDR3 is TGTGCCACCTCGTCGGGAACCAGCACAGATACGCAGTATTTT.

This sequence joins TRBV20-1 and TRBJ1-4, with D tentatively TRBD1 (5 bases). This CDR3 spans 11 amino acids. V shed 6 bases and J shed 11 bases, with 13 bases lying between them. Germline-derived CDR1 and CDR2 are DFQATT and SNEGSKA (reference sequence). The DNA of the CDR3 is TGCAGTGCCCCTGGGGCAGATAAACTGTTTTTT. Its protein is CSAPGADKLFF.

The gene calls are TRBV9 and TRBJ2-7; 8 bases are a match to TRBD2. Germline V lookup: CDR1 SGDLS, CDR2 YYNGEE. V shed 0 bases and J 4 bases; nucleotides not matched to a gene: 12. The length of the CDR3 is 17 residues. The CDR3 region is CASSVGSSGGASYEQYF. DNA of the CDR3: TGTGCCAGCAGCGTAGGAAGTTCGGGGGGGGCCTCGTACGAGCAGTACTTC.

The chain couples TRBV15 to TRBJ2-3; TRBD2 aligns across 10 bases. Germline loops: CDR1 LNHNV, CDR2 YYDKDF (reference sequence). This CDR3 is 13 amino acids long. Trimming removed 7 bases from V and 4 bases from J; junction bases left unmatched: 2. The CDR3 spells CATTSGSADTQYF. CDR3 DNA sequence: TGTGCCACCACTAGCGGGAGTGCAGATACGCAGTATTTT.

The chain is built from TRBV29-1 and TRBJ2-3, with TRBD2 matching over 8 bases. Germline assignment: CDR1 SQVTM and CDR2 ANQGSEA. The CDR3 consists of 16 residues. V was clipped by 6 bases and J by 3 bases; unmatched bases: 14. CDR3 protein: CSVGGVAGMGTDTQYF. CDR3 coding DNA: TGCAGCGTGGGGGGGGTAGCGGGAATGGGTACAGATACGCAGTATTTT.